These T cell receptor beta chains were read from a single sample in a study of identical twins. One entry per CDR3 protein, called by TCRdb with MiXCR from the 5' RACE reads. The table has around 200,000 distinct CDR3 sequences, roughly 10% seen once; the top ten hold 5% to 6.5%. The source material was memory (CD45RO+) T cells sorted from blood. These receptor sequences come from a woman younger than 35 in good health. Each CDR3 is given with its conserved first and last residue. The D gene is left open where the match is weak. Where a row states a size, it is once, few, many or the class of an expanded clone; other rows omit it.

v_gene	abundance	j_gene	d_gene	len	CDR3aa	CDR3nt
TRBV7-3	few	TRBJ2-1	TRBD2	17	CASSTPSGGSSYNEQFF	TGTGCCAGCAGCACCCCTAGCGGGGGTAGCTCCTACAATGAGCAGTTCTTC
TRBV5-1	.	TRBJ2-2	.	15	CASVLGDRDTGELFF	TGCGCCAGCGTATTGGGGGACCGAGACACCGGGGAGCTGTTTTTT
TRBV29-1	few	TRBJ1-2	.	13	CSVEPGRASGYTF	TGCAGCGTTGAACCCGGCAGGGCCAGTGGCTACACCTTC
TRBV6-2/TRBV6-3	.	TRBJ2-1	TRBD2	19	CACSLGGTSGLSFYNEQFF	TGTGCCTGCAGTTTGGGTGGGACTAGCGGGTTGTCGTTCTACAATGAGCAGTTCTTC
TRBV4-1	few	TRBJ2-1	.	16	CASSQERASSYNEQFF	TGCGCCAGCAGCCAAGAGCGCGCGAGCTCCTACAATGAGCAGTTCTTC
TRBV6-5	few	TRBJ2-2	.	17	CASSYRGQNSNTGELFF	TGTGCCAGCAGTTACCGAGGACAGAATTCGAACACCGGGGAGCTGTTTTTT
TRBV5-1	.	TRBJ2-6	TRBD1	17	CASSRGQGTSGANVLTF	TGCGCCAGCAGCCGGGGACAGGGGACCTCTGGGGCCAACGTCCTGACTTTC
TRBV28	.	TRBJ2-5	.	16	CASSLSPQGGQETQYF	TGTGCCAGCAGTTTATCCCCACAGGGAGGCCAAGAGACCCAGTACTTC
TRBV20-1	many	TRBJ2-5	.	12	CSGTGRQETQYF	TGCAGTGGGACGGGACGGCAAGAGACCCAGTACTTC
TRBV13	.	TRBJ1-3	TRBD1	13	CASSRQGGNTIYF	TGTGCCAGCAGCCGACAGGGTGGAAACACCATATATTTT
TRBV5-1	many	TRBJ2-1	.	13	CASGISSYNEQFF	TGCGCCAGCGGTATAAGCTCCTACAATGAGCAGTTCTTC
TRBV2	few	TRBJ2-3	.	15	CASIYAGQNTDTQYF	TGTGCCAGCATATACGCAGGACAGAATACAGATACGCAGTATTTT
TRBV4-3	few	TRBJ1-1	TRBD1	16	CASSHVRGQENTEAFF	TGCGCCAGCAGCCACGTCAGGGGACAGGAGAACACTGAAGCTTTCTTT
TRBV7-9	many	TRBJ1-6	.	14	CASKNQTGPAPLHF	TGTGCCAGCAAGAACCAGACAGGACCTGCTCCCCTCCACTTT
TRBV5-1	few	TRBJ2-7	TRBD2	17	CASSLGASGSLSYEQYF	TGCGCCAGCAGCTTGGGGGCTAGCGGGAGTCTCTCCTACGAGCAGTACTTC
TRBV12-5	many	TRBJ2-7	.	13	CASGPTGIYEQYF	TGTGCTAGTGGTCCAACAGGGATCTACGAGCAGTACTTC
TRBV4-3	few	TRBJ2-5	TRBD2	16	CASSQPSGSPQETQYF	TGCGCCAGCAGCCAGCCTAGCGGGAGCCCTCAAGAGACCCAGTACTTC
TRBV20-1	many	TRBJ2-1	.	17	CSARDPSAESSYNEQFF	TGCAGTGCTAGAGATCCCAGCGCGGAGAGCTCCTACAATGAGCAGTTCTTC
TRBV3-1	.	TRBJ1-4	.	16	CASAFLPPGTNEKLFF	TGTGCCAGCGCGTTCCTTCCCCCTGGAACTAATGAAAAACTGTTTTTT
TRBV7-9	.	TRBJ2-1	.	11	CASSPGVKQFF	TGTGCCAGCAGCCCGGGAGTGAAGCAGTTCTTC
TRBV29-1	.	TRBJ2-1	.	14	CSGSVGGSYNEQFF	TGCAGCGGGTCGGTCGGAGGGTCCTACAATGAGCAGTTCTTC
TRBV5-6	many	TRBJ2-5	.	15	CASRETGWNMETQYF	TGTGCCAGCAGGGAAACAGGGTGGAATATGGAGACCCAGTACTTC
TRBV3-1	.	TRBJ2-4	TRBD2	20	CASSQDRPGAGGVLGNIQYF	TGTGCCAGCAGCCAAGATCGACCGGGAGCGGGGGGGGTATTGGGCAACATTCAGTACTTC
TRBV2	.	TRBJ2-1	.	13	CASSEAEAGEQFF	TGTGCCAGCAGTGAAGCGGAAGCAGGCGAGCAGTTCTTC
TRBV3-1	few	TRBJ1-2	.	16	CASSPARQRQDYGYTF	TGTGCCAGCAGCCCGGCCCGGCAGAGACAGGACTATGGCTACACCTTC
TRBV18	few	TRBJ2-1	TRBD1	15	CASSLRDSYYNEQFF	TGTGCCAGCTCACTCCGGGACAGCTATTACAATGAGCAGTTCTTC
TRBV20-1	few	TRBJ2-3	TRBD2	13	CSASPAGADTQYF	TGCAGTGCTAGCCCAGCGGGGGCAGATACGCAGTATTTT